This TCR beta chain was sequenced during a study of low-dose radiotherapy and immunotherapy resistance in tumors. This clonotype was recorded many times. First-strand cDNA relied on TRAV- and TRBV-specific primers spanning alpha and beta chains. A roughly 19-cycle PCR with a constant-region primer and V-primer adapter amplified TCRs. One entry per CDR3 protein, called by TCRdb with MiXCR from the reads. The sample carries about 82,000 distinct CDR3 sequences, 15% to 20% recorded once. The CDR3 is made up of 15 amino acids. Trimming stripped 5 bases from V and 8 bases from J, with 16 bases between. Germline assignment: CDR1 SNHLY and CDR2 FYNNEI. Time point in this sample: before trial treatment.

This receptor was taken from a male donor with prostate cancer. The material sequenced was PBMCs, taken before treatment. This sequence joins TRBV2 and TRBJ1-6; weak D call: TRBD1 (5 bases). CDR3 coding DNA: TGTGCCAGCAGTTTAAACTCAGGGCAGGATTCACCCCTCCACTTT. Its protein product is CASSLNSGQDSPLHF.